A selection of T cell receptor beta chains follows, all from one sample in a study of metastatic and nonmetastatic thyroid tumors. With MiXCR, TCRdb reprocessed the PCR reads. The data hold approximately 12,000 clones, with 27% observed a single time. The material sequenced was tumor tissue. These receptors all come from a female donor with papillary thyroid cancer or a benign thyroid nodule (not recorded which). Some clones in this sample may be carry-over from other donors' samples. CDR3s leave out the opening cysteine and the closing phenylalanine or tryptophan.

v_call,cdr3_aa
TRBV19,ASSDRGGSNSPLH
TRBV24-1,ATSQGSLNTQY
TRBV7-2,ASSFKGNEQF
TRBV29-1,SVRTVSSGELF
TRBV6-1,ASSWTSGRTGELF
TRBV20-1,SANLEQGGNQPQH
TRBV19,ASSIQSRPDQPQH
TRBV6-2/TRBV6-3,ASRLAGMPGELF
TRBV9,ASSVGSSGSYNEQF
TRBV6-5,ASSYIYEQY
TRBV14,ASSPSGTEAF
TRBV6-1,ASSAWTEAF
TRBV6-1,ASNLSGSTYEQY
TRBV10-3,AISTTGLRQPQH
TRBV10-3,AARLAGVKDTQY
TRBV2,ASSTSGRLNEQY
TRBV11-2,ASSLLAGGTYEQY
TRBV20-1,SARDIRAGFGDEQF
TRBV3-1,ASRGQRAYEQY
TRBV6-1,ASSEGRSRTRNTIY
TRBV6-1,ASSPVFTGGYQPQH
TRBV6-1,ASSAGKIDEQY
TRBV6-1,ASSPQTSGSYEQY
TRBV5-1,ASALAGPLNEQF
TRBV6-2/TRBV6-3,ASSPHYQAESRARQETQY
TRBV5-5,ASSIRWPPKDEQF
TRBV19,ASSPTGGRSQPQH
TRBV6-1,ASTISPGNGYT
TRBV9,ASSVGLAGVITGELF
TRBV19,ASSIETDRGYT
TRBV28,ASSLRQGLGYT
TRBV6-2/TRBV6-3,ASSYGEIYEQY
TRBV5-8,ANSPWVTRENTEAF
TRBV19,ACSRGQNNSPLH
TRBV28,ASSTGGETQY
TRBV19,ASSYRTGGKSPLH
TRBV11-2,ASSPEGDQETQY